This T cell receptor (beta chain) was captured by sequencing in a study of regulatory T cells in long-lasting Graves disease. Study-wide context: Graves' cases, newly diagnosed, had used antithyroid drugs under 3 months. Overall study findings and caveats: Newly diagnosed Graves' patients had higher TCR diversity than persistent ones. Public clonotype sharing was higher in persistent than newly diagnosed patients.

Turning to this clonotype: Its antigen remains unidentified.

Investigators prepared the TCR beta libraries by applying iRepertoire HTBI primers and Arm-PCR of CDR3 regions. TCRdb fed the multiplex PCR reads into MiXCR, producing one record per CDR3 protein. The table shows about 620,000 distinct CDR3 sequences, with 15% to 20% occurring only once. This sample's time point: newly diagnosed GD, antithyroid drugs for less than 3 months. PBMC RNA served as the TCR library source. The same sample was also studied in work on T cells in Graves' hyperthyroidism and ophthalmopathy.

The sequencing used peripheral blood mononuclear cells (PBMCs), collected at new diagnosis, from a patient treated with antithyroid drugs. This sequence originates from a woman in her 30s with Graves disease.

CDR3 amino acids: CAWSGEPQNIQYF. The CDR3 nucleotides read TGTGCCTGGAGTGGGGAACCCCAAAACATTCAGTACTTC. J is TRBJ2-4 and V is TRBV30; D is unresolved. In germline, CDR1 is GTSNPN, CDR2 SVGIG (reference sequence). V shed 1 base and J shed 5 bases, with 9 bases lying between them. The CDR3 has 13 residues.